Given below is one T cell receptor beta chain in context. This sample was included in a study of blood T cell repertoires in COVID-19. Profiling relied on immunoSEQ multiplex PCR, and the TCRdb table lists in-frame clones only, not all of them. The sample includes about 100,000 clones, roughly 80% of them seen just once. V lost 1 base, J lost 4 bases, and 4 bases stayed unmatched. The CDR3 runs 15 residues. CDR1 and CDR2 (germline): SGHRS, YFSETQ. The source material was peripheral blood. The clonotype originates from a man in his sixties with acute or convalescent COVID-19. This chain joins TRBV5-1 and TRBJ2-2, with 7 bases matching TRBD1. The DNA for the CDR3 is TGCGCCAGCAGCTTGCAACAGGGGAGCACCGGGGAGCTGTTTTTT. Translation gives CASSLQQGSTGELFF.